This is a list of T cell receptor beta chains from one sample in a study of shared clonotypes between healthy human individuals. Repertoires were generated with immunoSEQ multiplex PCR, while TCRdb's copy carries only in-frame clones and drops some. This sample has approximately 740,000 clones, with around 67% found just once. The sequencing input was memory CD4+ T cells sorted from blood. The receptors derive from a woman in her thirties in good health. Each CDR3 is given with its conserved first and last residue. Clone size is given for some rows only: seen once, a few or many times, or a class if the clone is expanded.

J,size,V,CDR3
TRBJ2-2,-,TRBV19,CASSVIAGSNTGELFF
TRBJ2-7,-,TRBV15,CATSRAGSSYEQYF
TRBJ2-1,-,TRBV15,CATSTKNRANEQFF
TRBJ2-7,-,TRBV6-5,CASGPRDRRYEQYF
TRBJ2-1,-,TRBV6-1,CASSRAQGNNEQFF
-,-,TRBV5-6,CASSSASGSSYEQYF
TRBJ2-3,-,TRBV19,CASTGSTDTQYF
TRBJ1-2,-,TRBV7-9,CASRPRRVEGSNYGYTF
TRBJ2-3,few,TRBV5-1,CASSLAGSTDTQYF
TRBJ2-2,-,TRBV18,CASSPANTGELFF
TRBJ1-4,few,TRBV5-6,CASRGKGTRPGETVF
TRBJ2-7,-,TRBV5-5,CASSLGAGETNEQYF
TRBJ1-4,-,TRBV29-1,CSVGRQGGEKLFF
TRBJ2-1,few,TRBV5-1,CASSLDSSGYNEQFF
TRBJ2-7,-,TRBV28,CASMEGGRWEQYF
TRBJ2-7,-,TRBV28,CASSQSGGPLSYEQYF
TRBJ1-4,-,TRBV6-6,CASSSQGGDEKLFF